The rows below give T cell receptor beta chains drawn from one sample of a study of T cell changes during pregnancy in multiple sclerosis. Profiling relied on immunoSEQ multiplex PCR, and the TCRdb table lists in-frame clones only, not all of them. Here the sample spans 15,000 to 20,000 clones, 88% being singletons. Sample: CD8+ T cells from peripheral blood mononuclear cells, taken after pregnancy. These receptor sequences come from a female donor in good health, enrolled as a control in a pregnancy study. CDR3s include the opening cysteine and the closing phenylalanine or tryptophan. D genes are given only for firm matches. Clone sizes are given selectively: once, few, many, or a class where the clone is expanded.

D gene	J gene	V gene	clone size	CDR3 protein	CDR3 DNA
TRBD2	TRBJ2-5	TRBV11-2	once	CASSLGGGVQETQYF	TGTGCCAGCAGCTTGGGCGGGGGGGTCCAAGAGACCCAGTACTTC
TRBD1	TRBJ2-7	TRBV19	once	CASSPAPGQRYEQYF	TGTGCCAGTAGTCCCGCCCCGGGACAGAGGTACGAGCAGTACTTC
-	TRBJ1-1	TRBV30	few	CAWSLGEAFF	TGTGCCTGGAGTCTCGGTGAAGCTTTCTTT
TRBD2	TRBJ2-5	TRBV5-1	-	CASSPLTSGGQETQYF	TGCGCCAGCAGCCCCCTGACTAGCGGGGGACAAGAGACCCAGTACTTC
TRBD2	TRBJ2-1	TRBV7-6	once	CASSLSGGGQVEQFF	TGTGCCAGCAGCTTAAGCGGGGGGGGGCAGGTCGAGCAGTTCTTC
TRBD2	TRBJ2-2	TRBV7-9	-	CASSLAGFSGRAGELFF	TGTGCCAGCAGCTTAGCCGGGTTCAGCGGGAGGGCCGGGGAGCTGTTTTTT
TRBD1	TRBJ2-5	TRBV11-2	-	CASSLVTGEETQYF	TGTGCCAGCAGCTTAGTGACAGGGGAAGAGACCCAGTACTTC
-	TRBJ1-4	TRBV19	-	CASSTAFREKLFF	TGTGCCAGTAGTACAGCGTTCCGTGAAAAACTGTTTTTT
-	TRBJ2-2	TRBV9	-	CASSVATRSRTGELFF	TGTGCCAGCAGCGTAGCTACGAGGTCCCGCACCGGGGAGCTGTTTTTT
TRBD1	TRBJ2-5	TRBV7-9	-	CASSWTGGKETQYF	TGTGCCAGCAGCTGGACAGGTGGGAAAGAGACCCAGTACTTC
TRBD2	TRBJ2-1	TRBV7-9	-	CASSFVQRGYNEQFF	TGTGCCAGCAGCTTTGTCCAGCGGGGTTACAATGAGCAGTTCTTC
TRBD1	TRBJ2-7	TRBV7-8	-	CASSPDSGTGHEQYF	TGTGCCAGCAGCCCAGACTCCGGGACAGGGCACGAGCAGTACTTC